Included here is one T cell receptor beta chain sequence, with context. Its matching antigen is unknown. The sample comes from a study of beta chain features in type 1 diabetes. On the study more broadly: Patients shared similar age, gender and cell yields with healthy donors.

The sequenced template was cDNA made from the entire isolated RNA. Here immunoSEQ multiplex PCR was the method, and the copy in TCRdb shows in-frame clones only, minus some. The repertoire consists of about 360,000 clones, with about 12% occurring once and the leading ten covering roughly 0.015%. Study results and limitations: Reduced insertions and increased deletions marked VDJ junctions in type 1 diabetes patients.

The germline V gene encodes CDR1 SGHVS and CDR2 FNYEAQ. Deletions cut 7 bases from V and 5 bases from J, with 15 bases between. The CDR3 runs 14 residues. The sequence derives from a man younger than 35 in good health. Material: naive CD4+ T cells from blood. The chain is built from TRBV7-6 and TRBJ2-1, with D possibly being TRBD1 (6 bases). The CDR3 sequence is CASTRIRTDNEQFF. The CDR3 DNA reads TGTGCCAGCACCCGGATACGGACAGACAATGAGCAGTTCTTC.